This TCR beta chain was obtained from a study of TIL therapy for anti-PD-1-resistant metastatic lung cancer. This clone has only a few counts. The CDR3 totals 19 residues. With 1 base clipped from V and 5 bases from J, the junction kept 16 bases outside the gene matches. Per germline, CDR1 SEHNR and CDR2 FQNEAQ (reference sequence). Time point in this sample: pre-treatment sample, taken before nivolumab and TIL therapy. The libraries were made with immunoSEQ v3. Sequencing was performed with immunoSEQ multiplex PCR; in TCRdb, only in-frame clones are kept and a portion is missing. Of tens of thousands of clones listed, more than 75% are singletons.

The chain couples TRBV7-9 to TRBJ2-2; 7 bases fit TRBD1. This TCR derives from a person aged 25 to 85 with non-small cell lung cancer. The sample was blood, taken at baseline. This chain's CDR3 is CASSLGSFTGDKGTGELFF. CDR3 bases: TGTGCCAGCAGCTTAGGATCCTTTACAGGGGACAAAGGAACCGGGGAGCTGTTTTTT.